The 18 T cell receptor beta chains presented below share a single source sample, sequenced in a study of blood T cell repertoires in COVID-19. Assay used: immunoSEQ multiplex PCR; TCRdb lists only in-frame clones, some missing. The sample has 210,000 or so clones; roughly four fifths are singletons. Sequencing was carried out using peripheral blood. These receptors came from a woman in her forties or fifties with active or convalescent COVID-19.

This chain links TRBV5-6 with TRBJ1-2, with no clear D. Germline-derived CDR1 and CDR2 are SGHDT and YYEEEE. This CDR3 spans 15 amino acids. V shed 5 bases and J shed 0 bases, with 14 bases lying between them. The CDR3 bases are TGTGCCAGCAGGTCCAGAGGGCAACCTAACTATGGCTACACCTTC. Translated, it gives CASRSRGQPNYGYTF.

The V and J genes are TRBV5-6 and TRBJ1-2, with D maybe TRBD1 (6 bases). CDR3 length: 13 residues. The V gene lost 4 bases and the J gene lost 4 bases, with 11 bases spanning the gap. Germline loops: CDR1 SGHDT, CDR2 YYEEEE. Here the CDR3 reads CASSPTGTYGYTF. For the CDR3, the DNA is TGTGCCAGCAGCCCGACAGGTACCTATGGCTACACCTTC.

The CDR3 sequence: CASRGPGQVELSGYTF. DNA of the CDR3: TGTGCCAGTAGGGGACCGGGACAGGTTGAACTTTCGGGCTACACCTTC. The J gene is TRBJ1-2, the V gene TRBV19; 8 bases match TRBD1. Germline V gene lookup returns CDR1 LNHDA and CDR2 SQIVND (reference sequence). V was clipped by 6 bases and J by 8 bases; unmatched bases: 17. This CDR3 is 16 amino acids long.

This rearrangement joins TRBV10-2 to TRBJ1-5; D is perhaps TRBD1 (5 bases). The CDR3 is made up of 15 amino acids. CDR1 and CDR2 from the germline V gene are WSHSY and SAAADI. V lost 7 bases and J lost 1, with 14 bases in between. The CDR3 DNA sequence: TGCGCCAGCAAGATGACAGCCAGCAGCAATCAGCCCCAGCATTTT. This codes for CASKMTASSNQPQHF.

The chain combines TRBV5-1 with TRBJ2-7; 9 nucleotides agree with TRBD1. Unmatched junction bases numbered 7, after V lost 2 bases and J lost 4 bases. The germline CDR1 and CDR2 sequences are SGHRS and YFSETQ. CDR3 size: 15 residues. This CDR3 is CASSFGDRDNYEQYV. The DNA of the CDR3 is TGCGCCAGCAGCTTTGGGGACAGGGATAATTACGAGCAGTACGTC.

The chain links TRBV15 to TRBJ2-3; 11 bases are a match to TRBD2. The trim removed 2 bases at V and 2 bases at J, leaving 9 bases unmatched. CDR3 length equals 18 residues. From germline, CDR1 is LNHNV and CDR2 YYDKDF (reference sequence). For the CDR3, the DNA is TGTGCCACCAGCAGACATCCAAATAGCGGGGGGGTCACAGATACGCAGTATTTT. It is translated as CATSRHPNSGGVTDTQYF.

This clone was detected only a few times. In the same sample, other DNA sequences code for this CDR3. This chain connects TRBV3-1 (or the pseudogene TRBV3-2) to TRBJ1-4; possibly TRBD1 for D (5 bases). Germline CDR1 reads LGHDT; CDR2 reads YNNKEL (reference sequence). This CDR3 is 14 amino acids long. V dropped 2 bases and J dropped 2 bases, with 6 bases sitting between them. The CDR3 bases are TGTGCCAGCAGCCAAAGGGGCACTAATGAAAAACTGTTTTTT. Its protein is CASSQRGTNEKLFF.

V gene TRBV24-1 combines with J gene TRBJ2-7; TRBD2 agrees at 12 bases. Per the germline V gene, CDR1 is KGHDR and CDR2 is SFDVKD. This CDR3 is 14 amino acids long. The junction had 13 bases not matched to a gene; V was cut back by 9 bases and J by 11 bases. This CDR3 is CATPKGTSGWFKYV. Written as DNA, the CDR3 is TGTGCCACCCCCAAGGGGACTAGCGGGTGGTTTAAGTACGTC.

The chain uses TRBV4-2 and TRBJ2-1; unclear D gene. Between the trimmed V and J ends, which lost 2 bases and 8 bases, there was a span of 10 bases. Per germline, CDR1 LGHNA and CDR2 YNFKEQ. The CDR3 totals 13 residues. This CDR3 reads CASSQPLAYEQFF. Here the CDR3 DNA reads TGTGCCAGCAGCCAACCTCTGGCTTATGAGCAGTTCTTC.

The genes are TRBV18 and TRBJ1-1; a possible D gene is TRBD1 (6 bases). V was trimmed by 0 bases and J by 3 bases, leaving 8 bases between them. The CDR3 has 14 residues. From germline, CDR1 is KGHSH and CDR2 LQKENI. The CDR3 DNA follows: TGTGCCAGCTCACCACCGGACAGACACACTGAAGCTTTCTTT. Its protein is CASSPPDRHTEAFF.

The chain links TRBV29-1 to TRBJ2-1; 7 bases match TRBD2. The CDR3 sequence is 13 residues long. The V and J ends lost 8 bases and 4 bases, in that order; junction bases with no gene match: 8. Germline V gene data show CDR1 as SQVTM and CDR2 as ANQGSEA. The CDR3 nucleotides are TGCAGCTTTAAAAGGACTAGTTACAATGAGCAGTTCTTC. Amino acids: CSFKRTSYNEQFF.

As for this clone: Germline is not matched at one junction end, which may reflect a read error. J is TRBJ2-7 and V is TRBV5-4; D gene ambiguous. This CDR3 region has 14 residues. Germline CDR1 is SGHNT and CDR2 is YYREEE (reference sequence). The CDR3, as DNA: TGTGCCAGCAGCTACCCGACGGCCTCCCGTCGCGAGGACTTC. It yields the protein CASSYPTASRREDF.

This clone was observed a handful of times. V gene TRBV6-6 combines with J gene TRBJ1-5, with D perhaps matching TRBD1 (5 bases). Per germline, CDR1 MNHNY and CDR2 SVGAGI (reference sequence). Trimming removed 2 bases from V and 3 bases from J, with 8 bases in between. The CDR3 loop spans 14 amino acids. The CDR3: CASSYEQANQPQHF. CDR3 DNA: TGTGCCAGCAGTTACGAACAGGCCAATCAGCCCCAGCATTTT.

This clone has a single count. The chain is built from TRBV6-4 and TRBJ1-6; a possible D gene is TRBD1 (5 bases). This CDR3 spans 15 amino acids. The V gene's germline CDR1 is MRHNA and CDR2 SNTAGT. The ends were cut back, 0 bases at V and 11 bases at J, with 14 bases in the middle. The CDR3 protein is CASSDSIGGGAPLHF. The CDR3, as DNA: TGTGCCAGCAGTGACTCGATAGGTGGGGGGGCACCCCTCCACTTT.

V gene TRBV7-3 combines with J gene TRBJ2-7; 7 nucleotides match TRBD2. The V segment lost 6 bases and the J segment 7 bases; nucleotides outside the gene matches: 9. The CDR3 is 13 residues long. CDR1 is SGHTA, CDR2 FQGTGA, per germline. The CDR3 reads CASSRDPLAEQYF. CDR3 nucleotide sequence: TGTGCCAGCAGTAGGGATCCACTAGCGGAGCAGTACTTC.

The chain's CDR3 is CASSLDGRGEGTDTQYF. The CDR3 bases are TGCGCCAGCAGCTTGGATGGCAGGGGTGAGGGCACAGATACGCAGTATTTT. The J gene is TRBJ2-3, the V gene TRBV5-1; D perhaps matches TRBD1 (6 bases). Germline CDR1 and CDR2: SGHRS and YFSETQ. V shed 0 bases and J shed 1 base, with 15 bases lying between them. This CDR3 comprises 17 residues.

The V and J genes are TRBV11-2 and TRBJ2-1, with D perhaps TRBD2 (6 bases). V dropped 0 bases and J dropped 0 bases, with 9 bases sitting between them. The CDR3 consists of 16 residues. CDR1 SGHAT and CDR2 FQNNGV come from the germline V gene. The CDR3 coding sequence is TGTGCCAGCAGCTTAGACGGGGGACGCTCCTACAATGAGCAGTTCTTC. It specifies CASSLDGGRSYNEQFF.

This rearrangement joins TRBV2 to TRBJ2-7, with 11 bases matching TRBD1. Germline V CDR1 and CDR2: SNHLY, FYNNEI. The V segment lost 6 bases and the J segment 6 bases; nucleotides outside the gene matches: 4. There are 13 residues in the CDR3. This CDR3 reads CASRGQGAGEQYV. The CDR3 DNA sequence: TGTGCCAGCAGAGGACAGGGGGCGGGCGAGCAGTACGTC.